This TCR beta chain derives from a study of shared clonotypes between healthy human individuals (dated by TCRdb to the early 2020s). Background for the entire study: A few men and a couple of women, aged 18 to 49 years, made up the cohort. Per donor, three plates each were used for CD4 naive and CD4 memory, two for CD8 naive, and one for CD8 memory. To estimate repertoire size and how much clonotype sharing occurs between individuals, the study deeply sequenced the blood TCR repertoires of about 5 healthy adults. To increase sequencing depth and limit assay-specific biases, TCR repertoire library preparation and sequencing were carried out by different laboratories using diverse techniques. Each donor's leukapheresis produced roughly between roughly 0.85 and 9.5 billion PBMCs.

With respect to this clone: Its binding antigen is unknown. Base qualities are not provided; no much larger clone lies one nucleotide away.

Healthy HIV-negative adults with no recently reported acute infections or vaccinations were included as donors. Only Caucasian adults living in Nashville, Tennessee, USA were represented among the donors. CD4+ T cells were enriched through magnetic negative selection, after which naive cells were positively selected on CD45RA and the remaining negative fraction served as the memory subset. Blood was collected by leukapheresis, and PBMCs were isolated by Ficoll-Histopaque density gradient centrifugation and then cryopreserved in liquid nitrogen vapor phase. Analytical flow cytometry was used to check the purity and quantity of each magnetically sorted T cell population. Genomic DNA was isolated from each sorted fraction and quantified by UV absorbance on a Nanodrop 2000c. On the study overall, not on this receptor specifically: Naive subsets generally had larger estimated clonotype richness than memory subsets. Rarefaction of sorted-subset datasets indicated incomplete sequencing despite the large sequencing depth. The small number of donors limited the genetic and exposure-history diversity represented. Clonotypes shared by all four sorted-subset donors showed higher generation probabilities than non-shared clonotypes. Sampling was restricted to blood, and TCR repertoires in tissues likely differ from the TCR repertoires found in blood. Pairwise subsampling indicated that sequencing depth was expected to affect the degree of clonotype sharing among donors. Sharing across several donors was observed for about 5% of naive CD4, around 3.5% of naive CD8, 2% to 2.5% of memory CD4, and about 0.4% of memory CD8 clonotypes.

TCR CDR3 regions were amplified from genomic DNA by multiplex PCR using the deep immunoSEQ assay. Extracted genomic DNA from each cell subset was spread evenly across all wells of several immunoSEQ 96-well plates, with each plate serving as a replicate. For sorted subsets, 200 ng of genomic DNA, equivalent to 25,000 to 35,000 T cell genomes, went into each replicate PCR. Purified libraries were quantified with a Qubit 3.0 fluorometer, sized on a Bioanalyzer 2100, and re-quantified with the KAPA Library Quantification kit. A separate single-read 150-cycle Illumina NextSeq 550 flow cell was used to sequence each immunoSEQ 96-well plate. In the paper's pipeline: Because the immunoSEQ output included only junctional sequences and no quality scores, the filtering could not be the same as the filtering used for full-length reads. To assign V/J genes and CDR3, sequences were annotated against IMGT germline references using PyIR, a Python wrapper for IgBLAST v1.9. Reads were filtered out if the reads had weak V/J assignments (E-value above 1e-6), no CDR3, stop codons, out-of-frame junctions, or ambiguous translated residues. V3J clonotypes were defined as sequences sharing an identical inferred V gene, J gene, and CDR3 amino acid sequence. To compute the percentage overlap between repertoires, the number of shared unique clonotypes was divided by the size of the smaller repertoire. Repertoire richness was assessed with RTK rarefaction, the Chao1 estimator, and Recon v2.1 estimates of unobserved clonotypes. Generation probabilities for all TCRbeta clonotypes obtained by the gDNA method from a few donors were computed using OLGA. Sourced from immuneACCESS, this table was stored by TCRdb with only in-frame sequences that have V and J called. A share of the clones is absent; for the studies checked, an unresolved V gene accounts for under half, and the remainder has no known explanation. The V and J calls and the clone size are those of that table, but D and trimming were determined from the DNA. This sample comprises roughly 2,500,000 clones, approximately 93% of them detected only once. 0.36% of the sample goes to the ten largest clones.

The clonotype was recovered from a man between 18 and 29 years old in good health. Some clones in this sample may be carry-over from other donors' samples. Material for sequencing was naive CD4+ T cells from PBMCs. This specimen's cell subset or site label, per the study, means: CD45RA+ positively selected.

At the DNA level, the sequence is TGTGCCAGCAGTGTAGGACTTAACTATGGCTACACCTTC. Its protein product is CASSVGLNYGYTF. The receptor chain draws on TRBV2 and TRBJ1-2; the D gene cannot be resolved reliably. Counted from cysteine to phenylalanine, this CDR3 has 13 amino acids. Kept here is only the CDR3 DNA, which spans 39 bases and is read in frame from base 1. The germline V gene specifies SNHLY as CDR1 and FYNNEI as CDR2. V is clipped by 4 bases and J by 1 base, and the sequence between their germline boundaries is 7 bases long.